These 3 T cell receptor beta chains originate from one sample sequenced in a study of blood T cell repertoires in COVID-19. Method: immunoSEQ multiplex PCR; TCRdb's copy keeps in-frame clones and lacks some. This sample has some 100,000 clones; roughly 80% occur once, and the top ten carry about 20%. The sequencing sample was made of peripheral blood. These receptors came from a woman in her fifties or sixties with acute or convalescent COVID-19.

This sequence joins TRBV19 and TRBJ1-1; D is perhaps TRBD1 (5 bases). The CDR3 contains 12 residues. The V end was cut by 6 bases, the J end by 7 bases, with 12 bases between. The germline CDR1 and CDR2 sequences are LNHDA and SQIVND (reference sequence). CDR3 protein: CASRRGLLEAFF. The CDR3 DNA reads TGTGCCAGTAGGCGGGGGTTGCTTGAAGCTTTCTTT.

J is TRBJ2-7 and V is TRBV9, with 11 positions matching TRBD2. Per the germline V gene, CDR1 is SGDLS and CDR2 is YYNGEE. The length of the CDR3 is 16 residues. The junction had 6 bases not matched to a gene; V was cut back by 4 bases and J by 0 bases. The CDR3 nucleotides read TGTGCCAGCAGCCCGGGACTAGCGGTCGACTCCTACGAGCAGTACTTC. Translation gives CASSPGLAVDSYEQYF. The full variable domain, with the rest looked up from reference TRBV9 and TRBJ2-7, is DSGVTQTPKHLITATGQRVTLRCSPRSGDLSVYWYQQSLDQGLQFLIQYYNGEERAKGNILERFSAQQFPDLHSELNLSSLELGDSALYFCASSPGLAVDSYEQYFGPGTRLTVT.

The V gene is TRBV28, the J gene TRBJ1-2; D perhaps matches TRBD1 (6 bases). This CDR3 region has 14 residues. Germline V lookup: CDR1 MDHEN, CDR2 SYDVKM. The V gene lost 10 bases and the J gene lost 1 base, with 16 bases spanning the gap. The CDR3 DNA sequence: TGTGCCACCGACAGACAGGCTGATAACTATGGCTACACCTTC. This translates into CATDRQADNYGYTF.